The following is a T cell receptor (beta chain) sequence with its context. Antigen specificity is unknown. The entry originates in a study of blood T cells in healthy people across ages. General study results and limits: Relative to aged donors, long-lived donors carried more naive CD4+ cells and displayed higher diversity. A strong correlation was found between TCR beta diversity and the percentage of naive T cells.

The germline V gene encodes CDR1 SNHLY and CDR2 FYNNEI. This CDR3 contains 15 residues. Trimming removed 5 bases from V and 10 bases from J, with 18 bases in between. A second about 7 to 11 cycle PCR used barcoded and J-beta primers. One entry per CDR3 protein results from TCRdb running MiXCR on the 5' RACE reads. The sample includes about 680,000 distinct CDR3 sequences, about half of them seen just once. J is TRBJ1-6 and V is TRBV2; tentative D call: TRBD1 (5 bases). Sequenced input: blood. The TCR sequence derives from a woman aged 55-69 years in good health. In DNA, the CDR3 is TGTGCCAGCAGTTTAAGGGGACTTGGTGGATCACCCCTCCACTTT. It encodes CASSLRGLGGSPLHF.